The source of this T cell receptor beta chain is a study of identical twins. Broader study findings: Partial confounding of zero-insertion analyses by invariant MAIT and iNKT cells was possible.

From the 5' RACE reads, TCRdb called clonotypes with MiXCR, one entry per CDR3 protein. The top ten hold 0.25% to 0.3% of the sample, which has roughly 1,500,000 distinct CDR3 sequences, less than 35% seen once. Trimming took 1 base from V and 3 from J; bases not matched to a gene: 4. From germline, CDR1 is LGHDT and CDR2 YNNKEL (reference sequence). This CDR3 is built from 15 residues. This clonotype came up many times. The antigen is unknown. The specimen sequenced was cord blood. This chain joins TRBV3-1 and TRBJ2-3; 7 bases are a match to TRBD2. This receptor was identified in a newborn girl in good health. CDR3 nucleotides: TGTGCCAGCAGCCAAGGCGGGAGAGGAACAGATACGCAGTATTTT. It is translated as CASSQGGRGTDTQYF.